Here is one T cell receptor beta chain with its context. Germline V CDR1 and CDR2: SNHLY, FYNNEI. The CDR3 has 13 residues. Trimming shortened V by 4 bases and J by 2 bases, and 8 bases separated the two germline ends. These data belong to a study of blood T cell repertoires in COVID-19. As for the study in general: PBMCs, B-cell-depleted T cells, or T cells provided the cDNA or gDNA that made up the material.

TCRdb keeps only in-frame clones here, not all; method: immunoSEQ multiplex PCR. The table lists some 200,000 clones, 75% to 85% of them singletons. V gene TRBV2 combines with J gene TRBJ1-2; possibly TRBD1 for D (5 bases). This clonotype was sampled from a man aged 35 to 55 who had recovered from COVID-19. Material: PBMCs or T cells enriched from blood (not recorded which). The CDR3 bases are TGTGCCAGCAGTGTATCAGGGAACTATGGCTACACCTTC. It translates to CASSVSGNYGYTF.